The next 20 T cell receptor beta chains were all read from a single sample in a study of blood T cell repertoires in COVID-19 (TCRdb year 2020). Libraries were made using the immunoSEQ multiplex PCR assay. Entries here come from immuneACCESS through TCRdb and include only in-frame sequences with V and J called. Some clones fail to appear in such tables; in the studies checked, an unresolved V gene covers under half of the shortfall, and the cause of the remainder is unknown. This sample lists roughly 390,000 clones; about 90% were detected once. The ten largest make up more than 9% of the sample. Input material: peripheral blood. The receptors stem from a woman under 40 with COVID-19, enrolled during active disease.

The chain links TRBV10-2 to TRBJ2-5; 8 bases line up with TRBD2. J was trimmed by 3 bases and V by 7 bases; bases with no gene match: 7. Germline V gives CDR1 WSHSY, CDR2 SAAADI. The CDR3 is made up of 14 amino acids. CDR3 loop: CASTKSLAEETQYF. The CDR3 DNA sequence: TGCGCCAGCACCAAGTCACTAGCGGAAGAGACCCAGTACTTC.

The rearrangement joins TRBV30 to TRBJ1-2; a possible D gene is TRBD1 (6 bases). This CDR3 contains 12 residues. Germline V lookup: CDR1 GTSNPN, CDR2 SVGIG (reference sequence). V was trimmed by 4 bases and J by 6 bases, leaving 12 bases between them. For the CDR3, the DNA is TGTGCCTGGACCTCCGGACAGCATGGCTACACCTTC. Its translation: CAWTSGQHGYTF.

The CDR3, as DNA: TGTGCCAGCAGGAGAGGGACCGGGGAGCTGTTTTTT. Translated, it gives CASRRGTGELFF. The rearrangement joins TRBV27 to TRBJ2-2; possible D gene TRBD2, 5 bases. Germline loops: CDR1 MNHEY, CDR2 SMNVEV (reference sequence). The CDR3 runs to 12 residues. Between the trimmed V and J ends, which lost 6 bases and 5 bases, there was a span of 7 bases.

The CDR3 loop is CATGTGETGELFF. CDR3 in DNA: TGCGCCACCGGGACAGGGGAAACCGGGGAGCTGTTTTTT. The chain joins TRBV10-1 to TRBJ2-2, with 10 bases matching TRBD1. J was trimmed by 5 bases and V by 10 bases; bases with no gene match: 4. Per germline, CDR1 WNHNN and CDR2 SYGVQD (reference sequence). This CDR3 is built from 13 residues.

This chain uses TRBV30 with TRBJ2-4; D gene unclear. The V end was cut by 4 bases, the J end by 5 bases, with 6 bases between. The CDR3 extends over 11 amino acids. CDR1 and CDR2 (germline): GTSNPN, SVGIG (reference sequence). DNA for the CDR3: TGTGCCTGGACACAAGAAAACATTCAGTACTTC. Translated: CAWTQENIQYF.

The CDR3 reads CASSRGLAGGETQYF. The CDR3 bases are TGTGCCAGCAGCCGAGGACTAGCGGGAGGGGAGACCCAGTACTTC. The rearrangement uses TRBV5-6 and TRBJ2-5; TRBD2 agrees at 15 bases. The CDR3 is 15 amino acids. V lost 4 bases and J lost 5; bases outside the gene matches: 3. Germline CDR1 and CDR2: SGHDT and YYEEEE.

The genes are TRBV19 and TRBJ2-7; no clear D gene. Germline assignment: CDR1 LNHDA and CDR2 SQIVND (reference sequence). The CDR3 totals 11 residues. Trimming took off 8 bases at V and 3 bases at J, with 8 bases between the two ends. Here the CDR3 DNA reads TGTGCCAGTGCGCATGGCTACGAGCAGTACTTC. Translated, it gives CASAHGYEQYF.

This clone has only a few counts. The chain combines TRBV4-1 with TRBJ1-1; 8 bases map to TRBD1. The V gene's germline CDR1 is MGHRA and CDR2 YSYEKL. This CDR3 has 15 residues. The V segment lost 0 bases and the J segment 3 bases; nucleotides outside the gene matches: 3. CDR3 coding DNA: TGCGCCAGCAGCCAAGATGACAGGGGCTACACTGAAGCTTTCTTT. Protein: CASSQDDRGYTEAFF.

The CDR3 loop is CASRSPGVNTEAFF. Here the CDR3 DNA reads TGTGCCAGCAGATCCCCGGGGGTGAACACTGAAGCTTTCTTT. This chain uses TRBV6-5 with TRBJ1-1, with D perhaps matching TRBD1 (5 bases). The ends were cut back, 6 bases at V and 0 bases at J, with 11 bases in the middle. CDR1 and CDR2 (germline): MNHEY, SVGAGI. The CDR3 consists of 14 residues.

Only a few counts were recorded for this clone. V and J are TRBV6-5 and TRBJ1-5, with 10 bases fitting TRBD1. Germline-derived CDR1 and CDR2 are MNHEY and SVGAGI. The CDR3 spans 14 residues. The V segment lost 7 bases and the J segment 9 bases; nucleotides outside the gene matches: 9. Here the CDR3 DNA reads TGTGCCAGCACGGGACAGGGGTCGAATAGGCCCCAGCATTTT. Its translation: CASTGQGSNRPQHF.

This clone was detected a few times. The chain recombines TRBV7-8 with TRBJ1-1, with D possibly being TRBD1 (5 bases). This CDR3 has 12 amino acids. CDR1 is SGHVS and CDR2 is FQNEAQ in the germline V gene. Trimming pared 2 bases from V and 9 bases from J, leaving 10 bases between. CDR3 in amino acids: CASSLRGLQAFF. CDR3 sequence (DNA): TGTGCCAGCAGCTTAAGGGGTTTACAAGCTTTCTTT. Based on the CDR3 plus reference TRBV7-8 and TRBJ1-1, the full variable domain is GAGVSQSPRYKVAKRGQDVALRCDPISGHVSLFWYQQALGQGPEFLTYFQNEAQLDKSGLPSDRFFAERPEGSVSTLKIQRTQQEDSAVYLCASSLRGLQAFFGQGTRLTVV.

V gene TRBV30 combines with J gene TRBJ2-7; D is possibly TRBD2 (5 bases). CDR3 length equals 11 residues. V was trimmed by 7 bases and J by 6 bases, leaving 13 bases between them. The germline V gene has CDR1 GTSNPN and CDR2 SVGIG (reference sequence). CDR3 in amino acids: CAFGEVSEQYF. The DNA of the CDR3 is TGTGCCTTCGGGGAAGTTTCCGAGCAGTACTTC.

V gene TRBV3-1 (or the pseudogene TRBV3-2) combines with J gene TRBJ1-3; D not certain. From germline, CDR1 is LGHDT and CDR2 YNNKEL (reference sequence). The CDR3 runs 13 residues. V was pared by 5 bases and J by 4 bases, with 9 bases between. DNA of the CDR3: TGTGCCAGCAGCAGATCGGGGGGAAACACCATATATTTT. Its protein product is CASSRSGGNTIYF.

This clone was recorded only once. The chain couples TRBV29-1 to TRBJ2-1, with D tentatively TRBD1 (6 bases). Germline-derived CDR1 and CDR2 are SQVTM and ANQGSEA. CDR3 length equals 15 residues. V gave up 7 bases and J gave up 0 bases, with 16 bases separating them. CDR3 nucleotide sequence: TGCAGCGCCGTACCAACAGGGCACTCCTACAATGAGCAGTTCTTC. Translation gives CSAVPTGHSYNEQFF.

The chain recombines TRBV3-1 (or the pseudogene TRBV3-2) with TRBJ2-5; D call uncertain. There are 16 residues in the CDR3. Trimming cost V 1 base and J 3 bases, with 15 bases left between them. Germline V gene data show CDR1 as LGHDT and CDR2 as YNNKEL (reference sequence). The CDR3 DNA follows: TGTGCCAGCAGCCAAGCCAATCCGGTACTTGAAGAGACCCAGTACTTC. It translates to CASSQANPVLEETQYF.

This chain joins TRBV28 and TRBJ2-7; TRBD1 aligns across 7 bases. This CDR3 is built from 15 residues. CDR1 is MDHEN, CDR2 SYDVKM, per germline. Trimming took 8 bases from V and 3 from J; bases not matched to a gene: 13. CDR3 in DNA: TGTGCCAGCGGGCCTTTGACAGGGACCCACTACGAGCAGTACTTC. It specifies CASGPLTGTHYEQYF.

The rearrangement joins TRBV9 to TRBJ2-1, with a possible D match to TRBD1 (6 bases). Per germline, CDR1 SGDLS and CDR2 YYNGEE. This CDR3 contains 17 residues. Trimming removed 0 bases from V and 6 bases from J, with 19 bases in between. The CDR3: CASSVAGGLRSSNEQFF. For the CDR3, the DNA is TGTGCCAGCAGCGTAGCTGGGGGCCTCAGGAGCTCCAATGAGCAGTTCTTC.

The chain couples TRBV3-1 (or the pseudogene TRBV3-2) to TRBJ1-5; a possible D gene is TRBD1 (5 bases). The CDR3 is 14 amino acids. V lost 3 bases, J lost 1 base, and 7 bases lay in between. Germline V gene lookup returns CDR1 LGHDT and CDR2 YNNKEL (reference sequence). Here the CDR3 reads CASSQRQSNQPQHF. The CDR3 DNA is TGTGCCAGCAGCCAGAGACAGAGCAATCAGCCCCAGCATTTT.

The chain recombines TRBV27 with TRBJ2-7, with a weak D call TRBD1 (6 bases). V was clipped by 3 bases and J by 0 bases, with 9 bases between them. Germline CDR1 MNHEY, CDR2 SMNVEV (reference sequence). The CDR3 sequence is 14 residues long. In nucleotides, the CDR3 is TGTGCCAGCAGTTTCACAGGGAGCTCCTACGAGCAGTACTTC. Its protein is CASSFTGSSYEQYF.

The chain joins TRBV5-1 to TRBJ2-7, with D maybe TRBD2 (6 bases). CDR3 length: 14 residues. Trimming pared 2 bases from V and 0 bases from J, leaving 9 bases between. Looked up from germline, CDR1 is SGHRS and CDR2 is YFSETQ. The CDR3 DNA is TGCGCCAGCAGCTTATGGGGGGACTCCTACGAGCAGTACTTC. Protein sequence: CASSLWGDSYEQYF.